The entry below gives a single T cell receptor (beta chain) sequence along with its context. Original data processing: Amplification of reference gene primers provided the estimated nucleated cell counts. Libraries were prepared by immunoSEQ multiplex PCR; TCRdb keeps only in-frame clonotypes and omits some of them. That table is the source of V, J and clone size, and D and trimming were worked out from the DNA. The sample lists some 48,000 clones, under 95% seen once, with around 20% in the top ten. The data were obtained in a study of blood T cell repertoires in COVID-19. Study at large: T cells, B-cell-depleted T cells, or PBMCs supplied cDNA or gDNA.

V lost 5 bases, J lost 2 bases, and 16 bases lay in between. Germline lookup yields CDR1 KGHSH and CDR2 LQKENI. The CDR3 spans 16 residues. The material sequenced was peripheral blood. This TCR came from a man aged 65 to 79 with active COVID-19. The chain carries TRBV18 and TRBJ1-3; D may be TRBD1 (6 bases). This CDR3 is CASSRAKSGAGNTIYF. CDR3 DNA: TGTGCCAGCTCAAGGGCGAAATCAGGGGCTGGAAACACCATATATTTT. Based on the CDR3 plus reference TRBV18 and TRBJ1-3, the full variable domain is NAGVMQNPRHLVRRRGQEARLRCSPMKGHSHVYWYRQLPEEGLKFMVYLQKENIIDESGMPKERFSAEFPKEGPSILRIQQVVRGDSAAYFCASSRAKSGAGNTIYFGEGSWLTVV.